This entry lists 26 T cell receptor beta chains sequenced from one sample in a study of blood T cells in healthy people across ages. Then a second PCR, running about 7 to 11 cycles, was carried out with a sample-barcoded 5' primer and a J-beta primer mix. Using its own MiXCR run on the 5' RACE reads, TCRdb lists one record per CDR3 protein. The sample has approximately 690,000 distinct CDR3 sequences; about 53% are singletons. Sequenced: blood. The source of these receptors is a man aged 60 to 75 in good health.

CDR3 in DNA: TGCAGCTTCTCTTCGGAGGGGACGGGCCAGCCCCAGCATTTT. Its protein product is CSFSSEGTGQPQHF. The V call is TRBV29-1, the J call TRBJ1-5, with a possible D match to TRBD1 (5 bases). Germline V gene data show CDR1 as SQVTM and CDR2 as ANQGSEA. The CDR3 consists of 14 residues. V lost 8 bases, J lost 7 bases, and 21 bases lay in between.

The V call is TRBV18, the J call TRBJ2-4; TRBD1 aligns across 10 bases. CDR3 length equals 15 residues. Germline V CDR1 and CDR2: KGHSH, LQKENI. J was trimmed by 5 bases and V by 2 bases; bases with no gene match: 3. CDR3 in amino acids: CASSPSTGGENIQYF. CDR3 bases: TGTGCCAGCTCACCATCGACAGGGGGCGAAAACATTCAGTACTTC.

The chain joins TRBV20-1 to TRBJ2-5, with 9 bases aligning to TRBD1. Trimming cost V 8 bases and J 0 bases; bases outside gene matches: 4. The CDR3 spans 13 residues. CDR1 DFQATT and CDR2 SNEGSKA come from the germline V gene (reference sequence). CDR3 region: CSTGGEYQETQYF. Written as DNA, the CDR3 is TGCAGTACAGGGGGCGAGTACCAAGAGACCCAGTACTTC.

The chain uses TRBV6-9 and TRBJ2-5; D is undetermined. The closer fit of TRBJ2-7 to the DNA end suggests the J call may be wrong. Germline V gene data show CDR1 as MNHGY and CDR2 as SVAAGI. CDR3 size: 11 residues. The CDR3 spells CASTVTYEQYF. CDR3 in DNA: TGTGCCAGCACAGTCACCTACGAGCAGTACTTC.

V gene TRBV5-1 combines with J gene TRBJ1-1; 10 positions agree with TRBD1. V lost 6 bases to trimming and J lost 0 bases; unmatched junction nucleotides: 8. CDR3 length: 16 residues. Germline V gives CDR1 SGHRS, CDR2 YFSETQ. The CDR3 nucleotides are TGCGCCAGCATAGGGGGGACAGGGGCGTTGAACACTGAAGCTTTCTTT. Amino acid sequence: CASIGGTGALNTEAFF.

This clonotype was detected many times. This sequence joins TRBV5-1 and TRBJ2-3, with a possible D match to TRBD2 (5 bases). V was trimmed by 3 bases and J by 0 bases, leaving 8 bases between them. Germline lookup yields CDR1 SGHRS and CDR2 YFSETQ. The CDR3 consists of 14 residues. CDR3: CASSWTASTDTQYF. CDR3 coding DNA: TGCGCCAGCAGCTGGACTGCTAGCACAGATACGCAGTATTTT.

The chain recombines TRBV2 with TRBJ1-4; D call uncertain. The V gene lost 3 bases and the J gene lost 6 bases, with 11 bases spanning the gap. The germline CDR1 and CDR2 sequences are SNHLY and FYNNEI. CDR3 length equals 14 residues. CDR3 DNA sequence: TGTGCCAGCAGTGAGTCAGGAGGTGATGAAAAACTGTTTTTT. This codes for CASSESGGDEKLFF.

This clonotype was detected many times. The chain carries TRBV6-6 and TRBJ2-7; tentative D call: TRBD2 (5 bases). The length of the CDR3 is 13 residues. CDR1 and CDR2 (germline): MNHNY, SVGAGI (reference sequence). Trimming removed 6 bases at V and 5 bases at J, with 14 bases between. CDR3 sequence: CASSTGDSDEQYF. CDR3 nucleotide sequence: TGTGCCAGCAGCACCGGGGATTCGGACGAGCAGTACTTC.

The chain has TRBV18 and TRBJ1-1, with D maybe TRBD1 (6 bases). The V end was cut by 9 bases, the J end by 1 base, with 21 bases between. Germline CDR1 and CDR2: KGHSH and LQKENI. The CDR3 runs 16 residues. The CDR3: CASSTWTVGGNTEAFF. The CDR3 DNA reads as TGTGCCAGTTCAACCTGGACAGTTGGGGGGAACACTGAAGCTTTCTTT.

This clonotype was detected a few times. This chain links TRBV4-2 with TRBJ2-1, with TRBD1 identical over 11 bases. CDR1 and CDR2 (germline): LGHNA, YNFKEQ. The CDR3 is 18 residues long. The ends lost 0 bases at V and 2 bases at J; junction bases unmatched: 6. CDR3 loop: CASSQEGGTGGAYNEQFF. Written as DNA, the CDR3 is TGTGCCAGCAGCCAAGAGGGGGGGACAGGGGGAGCCTACAATGAGCAGTTCTTC.

V is TRBV20-1 and J is TRBJ2-3; D may be TRBD1 (6 bases). The germline gives CDR1 DFQATT, CDR2 SNEGSKA (reference sequence). V shed 1 base and J shed 0 bases, with 11 bases lying between them. The length of the CDR3 is 15 residues. The CDR3 protein is CSARVGTTSTDTQYF. The CDR3 coding sequence is TGCAGTGCTAGAGTAGGGACAACTAGCACAGATACGCAGTATTTT.

This clonotype was seen only a few times. V is TRBV29-1 and J is TRBJ2-4, with TRBD1 matching 8 bases. Germline V lookup: CDR1 SQVTM, CDR2 ANQGSEA. The CDR3 has 14 amino acids. V was clipped by 4 bases and J by 6 bases; unmatched bases: 8. Written as DNA, the CDR3 is TGCAGCGTTGGAGAAAGAGACAGGGGAAACATTCAGTACTTC. It translates to CSVGERDRGNIQYF.

V and J are TRBV28 and TRBJ2-3, with a possible D match to TRBD2 (5 bases). Trimming removed 4 bases at V and 4 bases at J, with 9 bases between. Germline CDR1 and CDR2: MDHEN and SYDVKM. The length of the CDR3 is 13 residues. The CDR3 spells CASSSGFPDTQYF. CDR3 coding DNA: TGTGCCAGCAGTTCGGGGTTCCCAGATACGCAGTATTTT.

The chain recombines TRBV5-1 with TRBJ1-1; D remains ambiguous. CDR1 is SGHRS, CDR2 YFSETQ, per germline. V gave up 4 bases and J gave up 7 bases, with 11 bases separating them. CDR3 length: 12 amino acids. The CDR3 nucleotides read TGCGCCAGCAGCATTGGTGGCGTTGAAGCTTTCTTT. Amino acid sequence: CASSIGGVEAFF.

This clonotype was recorded a few times. The chain couples TRBV6-1 to TRBJ1-2; the D is unclear. The germline V gene has CDR1 MNHNS and CDR2 SASEGT. The CDR3 is 14 amino acids. Between the trimmed V and J ends, which lost 1 base and 4 bases, there was a span of 10 bases. In DNA form, the CDR3 reads TGTGCCAGCAGTGAAGATGAGGGTCGCTATGGCTACACCTTC. Amino acid sequence: CASSEDEGRYGYTF.

V usage is TRBV20-1 and J usage is TRBJ1-5, with D hard to call. The germline V and J ends were trimmed by 3 bases and 4 bases, with 10 bases remaining between them. This CDR3 spans 13 amino acids. The germline V gene encodes CDR1 DFQATT and CDR2 SNEGSKA (reference sequence). CDR3 residues: CSARGDMNQPQHF. The CDR3 DNA reads TGCAGTGCTAGGGGAGACATGAATCAGCCCCAGCATTTT.

This sequence joins TRBV18 and TRBJ1-2, with TRBD1 as a possible D gene (5 bases). Trimming took off 5 bases at V and 1 base at J, with 17 bases between the two ends. Germline-derived CDR1 and CDR2 are KGHSH and LQKENI. This CDR3 is 16 amino acids long. The CDR3 spells CASSSSQGSLNYGYTF. The CDR3 coding sequence is TGTGCCAGCTCATCCTCGCAGGGATCACTTAACTATGGCTACACCTTC.

The DNA of the CDR3 is TGTGCCAGCACCGGGGGGCCCTATAATTCACCCCTCCACTTT. Amino acids: CASTGGPYNSPLHF. The chain is built from TRBV6-1 and TRBJ1-6; tentatively, D is TRBD1 (6 bases). The germline CDR1 and CDR2 sequences are MNHNS and SASEGT. This CDR3 spans 14 amino acids. V lost 7 bases to trimming and J lost 2 bases, with 9 bases between them.

A few counts support this clonotype. The gene calls are TRBV12-3 or TRBV12-4 and TRBJ1-6, with D unresolved. V was cut by 10 bases and J by 4 bases, with 23 bases left in between. This CDR3 is 17 amino acids long. CDR3 in amino acids: CANNQNWEVLYNSPLHF. CDR3 DNA: TGTGCCAACAACCAGAATTGGGAGGTTTTATATAATTCACCCCTCCACTTT.

This clonotype was detected ten times or more. This chain links TRBV25-1 with TRBJ2-5, with 11 positions matching TRBD1. This CDR3 is built from 16 residues. Germline CDR1 is MGHDK and CDR2 is SYGVNS. V was clipped by 6 bases and J by 3 bases; unmatched bases: 9. In DNA form, the CDR3 reads TGTGCCAGCAGCCCCGTCGCGGGACAGGGGGAAGAGACCCAGTACTTC. The encoded protein is CASSPVAGQGEETQYF.

V is TRBV5-1 and J is TRBJ2-4; the D is unclear. This CDR3 is built from 14 residues. V was clipped by 4 bases and J by 6 bases, with 14 bases between them. Germline V gene lookup returns CDR1 SGHRS and CDR2 YFSETQ. As DNA, the CDR3 is TGCGCCAGCAGCCTACCGGGCCGTACAAACATTCAGTACTTC. This gives the protein CASSLPGRTNIQYF.

This clonotype was detected only a few times. The chain uses TRBV4-1 and TRBJ1-1; 8 bases agree with TRBD1. V trimming: 1 base; J trimming: 7 bases; junction bases outside the gene matches: 5. CDR3 length: 14 residues. Germline CDR1 is MGHRA and CDR2 is YSYEKL. In DNA form, the CDR3 reads TGCGCCAGCAGCCAAGGACAGGGGCCTGTTGAAGCTTTCTTT. It is translated as CASSQGQGPVEAFF.

This chain uses TRBV28 with TRBJ2-7, with D possibly called TRBD1 or TRBD2 (5 bases each). V shed 7 bases and J shed 4 bases, with 14 bases lying between them. This CDR3 region has 13 residues. From germline, CDR1 is MDHEN and CDR2 SYDVKM. This chain's CDR3 is CASNRDDNYEQYF. Here the CDR3 DNA reads TGTGCCAGCAACCGGGACGACAATTACGAGCAGTACTTC.

The genes are TRBV4-1 and TRBJ2-3, with 9 bases lining up with TRBD1. The CDR3 is made up of 16 amino acids. Germline values: CDR1 MGHRA, CDR2 YSYEKL. Trimming at V came to 0 bases and at J to 4 bases, leaving 5 bases not matched to a gene. As DNA, the CDR3 is TGCGCCAGCAGCCAAGATGGACAGGGGCGGGCAGATACGCAGTATTTT. Encoded protein: CASSQDGQGRADTQYF.

This rearrangement joins TRBV28 to TRBJ2-3; 7 bases line up with TRBD2. V dropped 7 bases and J dropped 0; count of bases not matched to a gene: 13. CDR1 is MDHEN, CDR2 SYDVKM, per germline. CDR3 length equals 17 residues. DNA of the CDR3: TGTGCCAGCACTATAAGTGGGCTGCGGGGGAGCACAGATACGCAGTATTTT. Its translation is CASTISGLRGSTDTQYF.

The gene calls are TRBV5-6 and TRBJ1-2, with D hard to call. Looked up from germline, CDR1 is SGHDT and CDR2 is YYEEEE. The CDR3 is 12 residues long. V gave up 3 bases and J gave up 4 bases, with 7 bases separating them. CDR3 sequence (DNA): TGTGCCAGCAGCTCGTCTCTCTATGGCTACACCTTC. This gives the protein CASSSSLYGYTF.